Below, 14 T cell receptor beta chains from the same sample are listed, as sequenced in a study of T-cell reconstitution after alpha-beta-depleted transplantation in children. Unique molecular identifiers were used to barcode this TCRbeta library. TCRdb used MiXCR to reprocess the PCR reads, holding one entry per CDR3 protein. The data contain approximately 800,000 distinct CDR3 sequences, under 20% of them seen just once; the ten biggest clones take up 5%. Sequenced material: PBMCs, mostly from graft donor cells, taken 360 days after TCRalphabeta/CD19-depleted stem cell transplant. Every receptor here comes from a male patient aged 10 to 17 who had a stem cell transplant for acute lymphoblastic leukemia, so the T cells may come from the graft donor.

The chain combines TRBV27 with TRBJ1-2, with TRBD1 as a possible D gene (5 bases). CDR1 and CDR2 (germline): MNHEY, SMNVEV (reference sequence). V lost 5 bases, J lost 7 bases, and 11 bases lay in between. The CDR3 sequence is 12 residues long. The CDR3 bases are TGTGCCAGCAGTGTCAGGGCGCGTGGCTACACCTTC. Its translation is CASSVRARGYTF.

V is TRBV15 and J is TRBJ2-5; 8 positions agree with TRBD2. J gave up 1 base and V 3 bases, and 4 bases lay outside the gene matches. The V gene's germline CDR1 is LNHNV and CDR2 YYDKDF (reference sequence). The CDR3 covers 15 residues. The CDR3 sequence: CATSRGTSGQETQYF. The DNA for the CDR3 is TGTGCCACCAGCAGGGGAACTAGCGGCCAAGAGACCCAGTACTTC.

This clonotype was seen a handful of times. The chain links TRBV12-3 or TRBV12-4 to TRBJ1-3; no reliable D call. The CDR3 runs to 14 residues. V was cut by 6 bases and J by 3 bases, with 12 bases left in between. CDR3: CASRAVGVGNTIYF. The CDR3 DNA follows: TGTGCCAGCAGGGCTGTAGGAGTTGGAAACACCATATATTTT.

This chain uses TRBV3-1 with TRBJ2-1, with D tentatively TRBD2 (6 bases). Germline assignment: CDR1 LGHDT and CDR2 YNNKEL (reference sequence). V lost 1 base, J lost 2 bases, and 12 bases lay in between. CDR3 length: 16 residues. CDR3 nucleotides: TGTGCCAGCAGCCAAGGCTGGGGGACTGCCTACAATGAGCAGTTCTTC. This sequence encodes CASSQGWGTAYNEQFF.

There are a few counts of this clonotype. This chain uses TRBV19 with TRBJ2-1; TRBD2 matches at 13 bases. Germline lookup yields CDR1 LNHDA and CDR2 SQIVND (reference sequence). The CDR3 extends over 16 amino acids. The trim removed 4 bases at V and 6 bases at J, leaving 6 bases unmatched. CDR3 sequence: CASSTLAGGLGNEQFF. In DNA form, the CDR3 reads TGTGCCAGTAGTACACTAGCGGGAGGGCTAGGCAATGAGCAGTTCTTC.

This clonotype was picked up a small number of times. The CDR3: CAISENRGTGAFF. CDR3 bases: TGTGCCATCAGTGAGAATAGGGGTACCGGGGCTTTCTTT. This chain links TRBV10-3 with TRBJ1-1, with D perhaps TRBD1 (5 bases). V lost 2 bases and J 11 bases, leaving 15 bases between the germline ends. The length of the CDR3 is 13 residues. CDR1 and CDR2 from the germline V gene are ENHRY and SYGVKD.

The chain employs TRBV7-9 and TRBJ1-2, with a weak D call TRBD1 (5 bases). Trimming removed 7 bases from V and 2 bases from J, with 17 bases in between. Germline V gene sequence: CDR1 SEHNR, CDR2 FQNEAQ (reference sequence). The CDR3 is made up of 15 amino acids. The CDR3 nucleotides read TGTGCCAGCAACCCGGGACCGAACGAGAACTATGGCTACACCTTC. Its translation: CASNPGPNENYGYTF.

The genes are TRBV14 and TRBJ2-1; tentatively, D is TRBD2 (6 bases). V was shortened by 1 base and J by 2 bases, with 9 bases between the two germline ends. Looked up from germline, CDR1 is SGHDN and CDR2 is FVKESK. The length of the CDR3 is 15 residues. CDR3 DNA: TGTGCCAGCAGCCAAGGGGGAGGTGCCTACAATGAGCAGTTCTTC. It specifies CASSQGGGAYNEQFF. The complete variable domain, with remaining parts taken from reference TRBV14 and TRBJ2-1, reads EAGVTQFPSHSVIEKGQTVTLRCDPISGHDNLYWYRRVMGKEIKFLLHFVKESKQDESGMPNNRFLAERTGGTYSTLKVQPAELEDSGVYFCASSQGGGAYNEQFFGPGTRLTVL.

This rearrangement joins TRBV3-1 to TRBJ2-2; 7 bases fit TRBD2. The CDR3 has 16 amino acids. V lost 2 bases, J lost 5 bases, and 8 bases stayed unmatched. Germline V gene data show CDR1 as LGHDT and CDR2 as YNNKEL (reference sequence). The CDR3 here is CASSQSGGSFTGELFF. CDR3 bases: TGTGCCAGCAGCCAATCCGGCGGGAGTTTTACCGGGGAGCTGTTTTTT.

This clonotype was counted between two and nine times. V gene TRBV4-1 combines with J gene TRBJ2-2; 9 bases are shared with TRBD1. The germline gives CDR1 MGHRA, CDR2 YSYEKL. V trimming: 6 bases; J trimming: 0 bases; junction bases outside the gene matches: 14. This CDR3 has 19 residues. The CDR3 reads CASSPQGATGIANTGELFF. Written as DNA, the CDR3 is TGCGCCAGCAGTCCACAGGGGGCGACGGGAATCGCGAACACCGGGGAGCTGTTTTTT.

This clonotype was seen only a few times. The genes are TRBV5-1 and TRBJ2-2; 7 nucleotides line up with TRBD2. CDR3 length: 16 amino acids. V lost 1 base to trimming and J lost 0 bases; unmatched junction nucleotides: 3. CDR1 SGHRS and CDR2 YFSETQ come from the germline V gene. The CDR3 reads CASSLRSGANTGELFF. The CDR3 coding sequence is TGCGCCAGCAGCTTGAGGAGCGGGGCGAACACCGGGGAGCTGTTTTTT.

This clonotype was seen more than once but under ten times. This sequence joins TRBV5-8 and TRBJ2-7; TRBD1 matches at 9 bases. This CDR3 spans 14 amino acids. The V segment lost 5 bases and the J segment 2 bases; nucleotides outside the gene matches: 5. Germline V gives CDR1 SGHTS, CDR2 YDEGEE. The CDR3 coding sequence is TGTGCCAGCAGTCCAGACAGGGGGGCCTACGAGCAGTACTTC. Translating gives CASSPDRGAYEQYF.

V is TRBV4-1 and J is TRBJ1-2, with 7 bases identical to TRBD1. Germline V gives CDR1 MGHRA, CDR2 YSYEKL. The CDR3 is made up of 16 amino acids. V was pared by 3 bases and J by 2 bases, with 9 bases of the junction left unmatched. CDR3 bases: TGCGCCAGCAGCCAGTATTCAGGGGGGCTCAACTATGGCTACACCTTC. Translation gives CASSQYSGGLNYGYTF.

This clonotype has more than one count but fewer than ten. The V and J genes are TRBV9 and TRBJ2-5; TRBD2 might be the D (5 bases). Trimming pared 4 bases from V and 3 bases from J, leaving 13 bases between. Looked up from germline, CDR1 is SGDLS and CDR2 is YYNGEE. CDR3 length equals 14 residues. CDR3 DNA: TGTGCCAGCAGCCCCTCTGACTACGAAGAGACCCAGTACTTC. This translates into CASSPSDYEETQYF.